The TCR beta chain described here comes from a study of technical replicates of blood from a handful of donors. Produced via immunoSEQ multiplex PCR; TCRdb's table is partial and in-frame only. Of around 97,000 clones detected, around 96% appear once; the ten largest clones hold about 0.39%. This CDR3 spans 13 amino acids. The V end was cut by 6 bases, the J end by 4 bases, with 12 bases between. CDR1 and CDR2 (germline): MDHEN, SYDVKM. This TCR came from a human donor in good health. J is TRBJ1-1 and V is TRBV28; D is uncertain. Sequencing input: T cells isolated from PBMCs. The CDR3 loop is CASRTWEVTEAFF. The CDR3 DNA follows: TGTGCCAGCAGGACATGGGAGGTCACTGAAGCTTTCTTT.